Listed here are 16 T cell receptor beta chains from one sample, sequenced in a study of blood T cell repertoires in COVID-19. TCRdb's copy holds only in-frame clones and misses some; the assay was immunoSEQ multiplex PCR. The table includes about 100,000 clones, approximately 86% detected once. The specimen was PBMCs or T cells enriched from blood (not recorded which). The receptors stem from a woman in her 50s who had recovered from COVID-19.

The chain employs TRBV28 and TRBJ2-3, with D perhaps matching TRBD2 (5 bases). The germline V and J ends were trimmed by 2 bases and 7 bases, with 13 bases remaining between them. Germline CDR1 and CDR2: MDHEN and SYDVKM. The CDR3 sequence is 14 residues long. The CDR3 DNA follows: TGTGCCAGCAGTTTAGAGGGAGAGAGGAATACGCAGTATTTT. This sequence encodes CASSLEGERNTQYF.

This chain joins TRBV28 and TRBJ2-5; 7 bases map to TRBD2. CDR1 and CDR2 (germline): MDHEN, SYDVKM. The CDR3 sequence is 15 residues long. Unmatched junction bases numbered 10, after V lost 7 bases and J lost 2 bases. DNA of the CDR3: TGTGCCAGCACCCTAAGGGGAGGGCGGCAAGAGACCCAGTACTTC. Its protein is CASTLRGGRQETQYF.

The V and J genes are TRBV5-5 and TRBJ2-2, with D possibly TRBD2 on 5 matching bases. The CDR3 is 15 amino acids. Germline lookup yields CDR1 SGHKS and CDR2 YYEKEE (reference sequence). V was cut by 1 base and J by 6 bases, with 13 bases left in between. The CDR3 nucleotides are TGTGCCAGCAGCTTGATTTACGGGAAGTCCGGGGAGCTGTTTTTT. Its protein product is CASSLIYGKSGELFF.

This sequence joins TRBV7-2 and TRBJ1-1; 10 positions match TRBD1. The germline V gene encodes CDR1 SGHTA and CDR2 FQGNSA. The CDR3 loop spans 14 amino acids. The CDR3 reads CASAFMGQGTSVFF. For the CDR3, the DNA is TGTGCAAGCGCTTTTATGGGACAGGGGACCTCGGTTTTCTTT.

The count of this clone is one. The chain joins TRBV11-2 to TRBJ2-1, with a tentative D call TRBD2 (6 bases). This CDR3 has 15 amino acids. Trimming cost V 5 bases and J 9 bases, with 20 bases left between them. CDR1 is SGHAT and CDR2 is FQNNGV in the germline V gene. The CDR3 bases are TGTGCCAGCAGCCTCGAGACGGGTTTCGGGGGTGAGCAGTTCTTC. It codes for CASSLETGFGGEQFF.

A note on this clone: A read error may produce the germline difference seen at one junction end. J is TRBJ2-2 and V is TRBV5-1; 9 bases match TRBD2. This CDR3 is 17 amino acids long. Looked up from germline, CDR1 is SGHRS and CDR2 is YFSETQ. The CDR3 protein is CTSSLDGLASFTGELFF. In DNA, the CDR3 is TGCACCAGCAGCTTGGATGGACTAGCGAGTTTCACCGGGGAGCTGTTTTTT.

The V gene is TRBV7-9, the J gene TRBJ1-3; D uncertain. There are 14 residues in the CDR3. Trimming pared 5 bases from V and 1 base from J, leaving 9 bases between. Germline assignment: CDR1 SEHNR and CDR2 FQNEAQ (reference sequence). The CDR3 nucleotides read TGTGCCAGCAGCCCTAGGACTTCTGGAAACACCATATATTTT. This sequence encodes CASSPRTSGNTIYF. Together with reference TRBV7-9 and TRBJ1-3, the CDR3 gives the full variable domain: DTGVSQNPRHKITKRGQNVTFRCDPISEHNRLYWYRQTLGQGPEFLTYFQNEAQLEKSRLLSDRFSAERPKGSFSTLEIQRTEQGDSAMYLCASSPRTSGNTIYFGEGSWLTVV.

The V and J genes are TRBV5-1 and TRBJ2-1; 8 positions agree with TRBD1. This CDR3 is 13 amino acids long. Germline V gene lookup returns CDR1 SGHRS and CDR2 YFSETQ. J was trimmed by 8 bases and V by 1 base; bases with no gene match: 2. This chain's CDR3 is CASSLIRGHEQFF. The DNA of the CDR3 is TGCGCCAGCAGCTTGATCAGGGGGCATGAGCAGTTCTTC.

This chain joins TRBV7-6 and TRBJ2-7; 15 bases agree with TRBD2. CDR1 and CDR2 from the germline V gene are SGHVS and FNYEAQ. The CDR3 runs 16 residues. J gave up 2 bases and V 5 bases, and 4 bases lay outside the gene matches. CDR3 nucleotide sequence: TGTGCCAGCAGCCCTGGGACTAGCGGGGGGCCCTACGAGCAGTACTTC. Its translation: CASSPGTSGGPYEQYF.

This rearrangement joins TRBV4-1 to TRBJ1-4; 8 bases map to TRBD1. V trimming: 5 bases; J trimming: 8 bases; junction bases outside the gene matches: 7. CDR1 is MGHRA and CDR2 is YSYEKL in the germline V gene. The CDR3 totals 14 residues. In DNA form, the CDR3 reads TGCGCCAGCAGCAAGGACAGGGTGGAGGAAAAACTGTTTTTT. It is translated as CASSKDRVEEKLFF.

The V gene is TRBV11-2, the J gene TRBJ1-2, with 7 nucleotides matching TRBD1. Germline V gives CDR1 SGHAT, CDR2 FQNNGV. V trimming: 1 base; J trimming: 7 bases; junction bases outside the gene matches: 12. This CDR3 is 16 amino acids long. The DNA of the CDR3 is TGTGCCAGCAGCTTAGGAGGGGGCAGGGGAGCCGCTGGCTACACCTTC. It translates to CASSLGGGRGAAGYTF.

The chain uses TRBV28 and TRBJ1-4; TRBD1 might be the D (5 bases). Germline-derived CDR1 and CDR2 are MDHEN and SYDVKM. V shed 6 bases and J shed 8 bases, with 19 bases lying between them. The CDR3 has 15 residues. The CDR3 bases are TGTGCCAGCAGCTCCCAAGTTCCCGCAGGGGAAAAACTGTTTTTT. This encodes CASSSQVPAGEKLFF.

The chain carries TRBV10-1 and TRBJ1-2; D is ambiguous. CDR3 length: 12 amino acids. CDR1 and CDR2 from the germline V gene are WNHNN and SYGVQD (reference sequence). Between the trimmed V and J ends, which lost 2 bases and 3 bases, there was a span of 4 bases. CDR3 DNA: TGCGCCAGCAGTGAGCGGGACTATGGCTACACCTTC. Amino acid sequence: CASSERDYGYTF.

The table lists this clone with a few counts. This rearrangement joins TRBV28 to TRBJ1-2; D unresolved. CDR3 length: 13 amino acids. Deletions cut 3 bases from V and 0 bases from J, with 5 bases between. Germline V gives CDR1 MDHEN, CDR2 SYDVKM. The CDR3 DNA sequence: TGTGCCAGCAGTTTGGCCGCTAACTATGGCTACACCTTC. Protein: CASSLAANYGYTF.

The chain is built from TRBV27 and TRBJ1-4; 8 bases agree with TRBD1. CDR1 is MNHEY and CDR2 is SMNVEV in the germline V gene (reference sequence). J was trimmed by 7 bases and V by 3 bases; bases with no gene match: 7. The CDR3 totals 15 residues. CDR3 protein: CASSFRGPRGEKLFF. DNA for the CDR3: TGTGCCAGCAGTTTCAGGGGGCCGAGGGGTGAAAAACTGTTTTTT.

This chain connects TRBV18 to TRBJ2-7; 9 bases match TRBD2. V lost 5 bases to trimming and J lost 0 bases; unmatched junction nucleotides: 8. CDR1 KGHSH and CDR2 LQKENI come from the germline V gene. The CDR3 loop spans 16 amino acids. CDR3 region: CASSSLSGGYSYEQYF. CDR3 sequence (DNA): TGTGCCAGCTCATCCCTTAGCGGGGGCTACTCCTACGAGCAGTACTTC.